The rows below give T cell receptor beta chains drawn from one sample of a study of cytomegalovirus exposure and HLA in healthy donors. Profiling relied on immunoSEQ multiplex PCR, and the TCRdb table lists in-frame clones only, not all of them. This table holds about 130,000 clones, over 75% found once. Sequences were obtained from PBMCs. The receptors were gathered from a woman in her 40s in good health and CMV-seropositive. Both conserved end residues are part of each CDR3. Each record gives: D gene, V gene, J gene, clone size, CDR3 protein, CDR3 DNA. D genes are given only for firm matches. Only some rows state a clone size, as once, few, many or a class for expanded clones.

d_gene: -; v_gene: TRBV7-2; j_gene: TRBJ2-5; abundance: -; CDR3aa: CASSPRDTPQETQYF; CDR3nt: TGTGCCAGCAGCCCCAGGGACACCCCCCAAGAGACCCAGTACTTC
d_gene: TRBD1; v_gene: TRBV30; j_gene: TRBJ1-4; abundance: -; CDR3aa: CACRDRGTPGGEKLFF; CDR3nt: TGTGCCTGTCGGGACAGGGGAACCCCGGGGGGGGAAAAACTGTTTTTT
d_gene: -; v_gene: TRBV7-2; j_gene: TRBJ2-5; abundance: -; CDR3aa: CASNPEGVETQYF; CDR3nt: TGTGCCAGCAACCCAGAGGGGGTGGAGACCCAGTACTTC
d_gene: TRBD1; v_gene: TRBV9; j_gene: TRBJ1-1; abundance: -; CDR3aa: CASSVDWTGRGAFF; CDR3nt: TGTGCCAGCAGCGTAGATTGGACAGGGCGGGGAGCTTTCTTT
d_gene: -; v_gene: TRBV7-9; j_gene: TRBJ2-1; abundance: once; CDR3aa: CASSSTNPLGDNEQFF; CDR3nt: TGTGCCAGCAGTTCCACAAACCCTCTAGGCGACAATGAGCAGTTCTTC
d_gene: TRBD1; v_gene: TRBV28; j_gene: TRBJ1-5; abundance: -; CDR3aa: CASSSTGAYQPQHF; CDR3nt: TGTGCCAGCAGTTCGACAGGGGCATATCAGCCCCAGCATTTT
d_gene: -; v_gene: TRBV5-3; j_gene: TRBJ2-7; abundance: -; CDR3aa: CARSLGESRGSSYEQYF; CDR3nt: TGTGCCAGAAGCTTGGGGGAGTCCAGGGGTTCATCGTACGAGCAGTACTTC
d_gene: -; v_gene: TRBV7-2; j_gene: TRBJ1-4; abundance: -; CDR3aa: CASSQFQGRGNEKLFF; CDR3nt: TGTGCCAGCAGCCAATTTCAGGGGCGCGGTAATGAAAAACTGTTTTTT
d_gene: TRBD1; v_gene: TRBV4-1; j_gene: TRBJ2-7; abundance: -; CDR3aa: CASSQVPGTALTYEQYF; CDR3nt: TGCGCCAGCAGCCAAGTTCCAGGGACAGCGCTGACCTACGAGCAGTACTTC
d_gene: TRBD1; v_gene: TRBV9; j_gene: TRBJ1-2; abundance: -; CDR3aa: CASSTQTGNYGYTF; CDR3nt: TGTGCCAGCAGCACACAGACAGGGAACTATGGCTACACCTTC
d_gene: -; v_gene: TRBV7-9; j_gene: TRBJ1-2; abundance: -; CDR3aa: CASSLGEWGYTF; CDR3nt: TGTGCCAGCAGCTTAGGGGAGTGGGGCTACACCTTC
d_gene: TRBD2; v_gene: TRBV11-1; j_gene: TRBJ2-1; abundance: -; CDR3aa: CASRETPGLATYNEQFF; CDR3nt: TGTGCCAGCAGGGAGACTCCGGGACTAGCGACATACAATGAGCAGTTCTTC
d_gene: -; v_gene: TRBV29-1; j_gene: TRBJ1-2; abundance: few; CDR3aa: CSVENPGLRGYTF; CDR3nt: TGCAGCGTTGAAAATCCAGGGTTACGTGGCTACACCTTC
d_gene: -; v_gene: TRBV6-1; j_gene: TRBJ2-7; abundance: -; CDR3aa: CASGGGARYEQYF; CDR3nt: TGTGCCAGCGGAGGGGGGGCAAGGTACGAGCAGTACTTC
d_gene: TRBD2; v_gene: TRBV27; j_gene: TRBJ2-1; abundance: -; CDR3aa: CASSLKASGHNEQFF; CDR3nt: TGTGCCAGCAGTTTAAAGGCTAGCGGTCACAATGAGCAGTTCTTC
d_gene: TRBD2; v_gene: TRBV4-1; j_gene: TRBJ2-5; abundance: -; CDR3aa: CASSPLAGVWETQYF; CDR3nt: TGCGCCAGCAGCCCCTTAGCGGGGGTTTGGGAGACCCAGTACTTC
d_gene: -; v_gene: TRBV19; j_gene: TRBJ2-3; abundance: -; CDR3aa: CASNSPTRYPPTDTQYF; CDR3nt: TGTGCCAGTAACTCGCCTACTAGATATCCTCCCACAGATACGCAGTATTTT
d_gene: TRBD1; v_gene: TRBV5-1; j_gene: TRBJ1-4; abundance: few; CDR3aa: CASSSMGTENEKLFF; CDR3nt: TGCGCCAGCAGCTCAATGGGGACAGAGAATGAAAAACTGTTTTTT
d_gene: -; v_gene: TRBV6-5; j_gene: TRBJ2-7; abundance: -; CDR3aa: CASSYSGTGSYEQYF; CDR3nt: TGTGCCAGCAGTTACTCTGGGACTGGCTCCTACGAGCAGTACTTC
d_gene: -; v_gene: TRBV7-8; j_gene: TRBJ2-7; abundance: once; CDR3aa: CASSPRAGTRISYEQYF; CDR3nt: TGTGCCAGCAGCCCACGGGCGGGGACGAGGATCTCCTACGAGCAGTACTTC
d_gene: TRBD1; v_gene: TRBV19; j_gene: TRBJ2-2; abundance: -; CDR3aa: CASRGIKQGSLELFF; CDR3nt: TGTGCCAGTAGGGGTATTAAACAGGGGTCCCTGGAGCTGTTTTTT
d_gene: -; v_gene: TRBV11-2; j_gene: TRBJ2-7; abundance: few; CDR3aa: CASSLVEGGSPYEQYF; CDR3nt: TGTGCCAGCAGCTTAGTAGAGGGCGGGTCTCCCTACGAGCAGTACTTC
d_gene: -; v_gene: TRBV9; j_gene: TRBJ2-6; abundance: -; CDR3aa: CASSVEGAGANVLTF; CDR3nt: TGTGCCAGCAGCGTTGAGGGGGCTGGGGCCAACGTCCTGACTTTC
d_gene: TRBD1; v_gene: TRBV4-3; j_gene: TRBJ1-3; abundance: -; CDR3aa: CASSQEGDRAGNTIYF; CDR3nt: TGCGCCAGCAGCCAAGAAGGTGACAGGGCTGGAAACACCATATATTTT
d_gene: TRBD2; v_gene: TRBV10-1; j_gene: TRBJ2-5; abundance: few; CDR3aa: CANLYLSGSGEGQETQYF; CDR3nt: TGCGCCAACCTCTACCTCAGCGGGAGTGGGGAGGGGCAAGAGACCCAGTACTTC
d_gene: -; v_gene: TRBV7-2; j_gene: TRBJ2-6; abundance: once; CDR3aa: CASREQGSGANVLTF; CDR3nt: TGTGCCAGCAGGGAACAGGGCTCTGGGGCCAACGTCCTGACTTTC
d_gene: -; v_gene: TRBV7-9; j_gene: TRBJ1-1; abundance: -; CDR3aa: CASSLALQGNTEAFF; CDR3nt: TGTGCCAGCAGCTTAGCGCTACAGGGGAACACTGAAGCTTTCTTT
d_gene: TRBD1; v_gene: TRBV7-9; j_gene: TRBJ2-6; abundance: -; CDR3aa: CASSSRDRGRTGANVLTF; CDR3nt: TGTGCCAGCAGCTCGAGGGACAGGGGGCGCACTGGGGCCAACGTCCTGACTTTC
d_gene: -; v_gene: TRBV27; j_gene: TRBJ2-7; abundance: -; CDR3aa: CASSTGSSYEQYF; CDR3nt: TGTGCCAGCAGTACAGGGAGCTCCTACGAGCAGTACTTC
d_gene: TRBD2; v_gene: TRBV15; j_gene: TRBJ2-2; abundance: -; CDR3aa: CATSRDGAGGAGELFF; CDR3nt: TGTGCCACCAGCAGAGATGGCGCGGGGGGCGCCGGGGAGCTGTTTTTT
d_gene: -; v_gene: TRBV5-6; j_gene: TRBJ2-5; abundance: -; CDR3aa: CASSLVVETQYF; CDR3nt: TGTGCCAGCAGCTTGGTAGTGGAGACCCAGTACTTC
d_gene: -; v_gene: TRBV9; j_gene: TRBJ2-7; abundance: once; CDR3aa: CASSSQPSTYEQYF; CDR3nt: TGTGCCAGCAGCTCCCAACCCTCCACCTACGAGCAGTACTTC
d_gene: -; v_gene: TRBV4-1; j_gene: TRBJ2-7; abundance: -; CDR3aa: CASSQAYRDDEQYF; CDR3nt: TGCGCCAGCAGCCAGGCCTACAGGGACGACGAGCAGTACTTC
d_gene: -; v_gene: TRBV7-9; j_gene: TRBJ2-7; abundance: few; CDR3aa: CASSPDNSYEQYF; CDR3nt: TGTGCCAGCAGCCCCGACAACTCCTACGAGCAGTACTTC
d_gene: TRBD2; v_gene: TRBV28; j_gene: TRBJ2-2; abundance: once; CDR3aa: CASSLDSSGGTGELFF; CDR3nt: TGTGCCAGCAGTTTAGATAGTTCGGGGGGGACCGGGGAGCTGTTTTTT
d_gene: -; v_gene: TRBV2; j_gene: TRBJ1-2; abundance: -; CDR3aa: CASSIHEGYTF; CDR3nt: TGTGCCAGCAGCATCCACGAGGGCTACACCTTC
d_gene: TRBD2; v_gene: TRBV5-3; j_gene: TRBJ2-7; abundance: -; CDR3aa: CARSFRGRRTPLIEQYF; CDR3nt: TGTGCCAGAAGCTTCCGCGGGAGGAGGACACCGCTGATCGAGCAGTACTTC
d_gene: TRBD2; v_gene: TRBV11-3; j_gene: TRBJ2-3; abundance: -; CDR3aa: CASSPRFSGSGADTQYF; CDR3nt: TGTGCCAGCAGCCCTCGTTTCAGCGGGAGTGGGGCAGATACGCAGTATTTT
d_gene: TRBD2; v_gene: TRBV5-1; j_gene: TRBJ2-7; abundance: -; CDR3aa: CASSLGGLAGGSSYEQYF; CDR3nt: TGCGCCAGCAGCTTGGGCGGACTAGCGGGAGGAAGCTCCTACGAGCAGTACTTC
d_gene: -; v_gene: TRBV28; j_gene: TRBJ2-1; abundance: -; CDR3aa: CASSTPYEQFF; CDR3nt: TGTGCCAGCAGCACTCCTTACGAGCAGTTCTTC
d_gene: -; v_gene: TRBV5-1; j_gene: TRBJ2-1; abundance: -; CDR3aa: CASSLQDTYNEQFF; CDR3nt: TGCGCCAGCAGCTTACAGGACACTTACAATGAGCAGTTCTTC
d_gene: TRBD1; v_gene: TRBV15; j_gene: TRBJ2-2; abundance: -; CDR3aa: CATSTPQGADGELFF; CDR3nt: TGTGCCACCAGCACCCCCCAGGGGGCGGACGGGGAGCTGTTTTTT
d_gene: TRBD1; v_gene: TRBV2; j_gene: TRBJ1-1; abundance: -; CDR3aa: CATNRDRGMNTEAFF; CDR3nt: TGTGCCACCAACCGGGACAGGGGCATGAACACTGAAGCTTTCTTT
d_gene: TRBD1; v_gene: TRBV10-3; j_gene: TRBJ1-5; abundance: -; CDR3aa: CATRGTGGKLHQPQHF; CDR3nt: TGTGCCACCCGGGGGACAGGGGGTAAGCTTCATCAGCCCCAGCATTTT
d_gene: -; v_gene: TRBV29-1; j_gene: TRBJ2-2; abundance: few; CDR3aa: CSVDLVLTGELFF; CDR3nt: TGCAGCGTTGACTTGGTACTTACCGGGGAGCTGTTTTTT
d_gene: TRBD1; v_gene: TRBV27; j_gene: TRBJ1-2; abundance: few; CDR3aa: CASSPFLGTGDNGYTF; CDR3nt: TGTGCCAGCAGTCCGTTCTTGGGTACAGGGGATAATGGCTACACCTTC
d_gene: TRBD1; v_gene: TRBV27; j_gene: TRBJ1-1; abundance: -; CDR3aa: CASSLSVDRAGEAFF; CDR3nt: TGTGCCAGCAGTTTATCGGTGGACAGGGCGGGTGAAGCTTTCTTT
d_gene: -; v_gene: TRBV10-1; j_gene: TRBJ1-5; abundance: -; CDR3aa: CASSDPGGGIDQPQHF; CDR3nt: TGCGCCAGCAGTGACCCTGGCGGAGGGATCGATCAGCCCCAGCATTTT
d_gene: -; v_gene: TRBV29-1; j_gene: TRBJ2-7; abundance: -; CDR3aa: CSVEDRGAAYEQYF; CDR3nt: TGCAGCGTTGAAGATCGGGGGGCGGCCTACGAGCAGTACTTC
d_gene: -; v_gene: TRBV4-1; j_gene: TRBJ1-2; abundance: -; CDR3aa: CASSQVKEINYGYTF; CDR3nt: TGCGCCAGCAGCCAAGTCAAGGAGATAAACTATGGCTACACCTTC